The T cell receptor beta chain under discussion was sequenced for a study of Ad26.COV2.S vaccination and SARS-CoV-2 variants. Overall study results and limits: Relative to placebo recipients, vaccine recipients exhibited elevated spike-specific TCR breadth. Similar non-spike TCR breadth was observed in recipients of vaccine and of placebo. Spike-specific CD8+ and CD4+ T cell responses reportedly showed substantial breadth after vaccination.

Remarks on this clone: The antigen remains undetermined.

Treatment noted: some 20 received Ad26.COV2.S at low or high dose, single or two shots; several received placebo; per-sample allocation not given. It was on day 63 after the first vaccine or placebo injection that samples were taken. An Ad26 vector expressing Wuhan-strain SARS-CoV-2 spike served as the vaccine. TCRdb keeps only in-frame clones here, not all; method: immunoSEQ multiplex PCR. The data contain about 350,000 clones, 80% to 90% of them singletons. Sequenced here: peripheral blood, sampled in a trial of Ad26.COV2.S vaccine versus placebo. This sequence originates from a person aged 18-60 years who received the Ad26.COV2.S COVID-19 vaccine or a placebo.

CDR3 sequence: CASSSAGHQRGSYEQYF. CDR3 nucleotides: TGTGCCAGCAGTTCGGCCGGACACCAGAGGGGCTCCTACGAGCAGTACTTC. V and J are TRBV27 and TRBJ2-7; possibly TRBD1 or TRBD2 for D (5 bases each). There are 17 residues in the CDR3. V was pared by 4 bases and J by 0 bases, with 19 bases between. The germline V gene has CDR1 MNHEY and CDR2 SMNVEV (reference sequence).